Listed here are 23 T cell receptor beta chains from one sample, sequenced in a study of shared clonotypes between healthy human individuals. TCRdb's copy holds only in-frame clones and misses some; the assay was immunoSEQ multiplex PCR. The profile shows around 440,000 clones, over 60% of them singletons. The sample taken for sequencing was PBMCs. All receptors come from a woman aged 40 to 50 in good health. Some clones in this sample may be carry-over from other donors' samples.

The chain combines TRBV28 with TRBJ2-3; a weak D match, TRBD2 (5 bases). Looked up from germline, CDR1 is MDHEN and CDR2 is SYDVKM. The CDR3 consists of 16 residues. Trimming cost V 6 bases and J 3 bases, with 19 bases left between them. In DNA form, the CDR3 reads TGTGCCAGCAGGGGAACATCTCTGGGGAGTACAGATACGCAGTATTTT. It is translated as CASRGTSLGSTDTQYF.

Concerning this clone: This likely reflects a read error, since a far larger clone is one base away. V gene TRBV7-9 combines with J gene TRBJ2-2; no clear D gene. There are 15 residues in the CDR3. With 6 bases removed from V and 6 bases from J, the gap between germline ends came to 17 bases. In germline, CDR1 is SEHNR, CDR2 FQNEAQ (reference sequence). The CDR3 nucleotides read TGTGCCAGCAGTTCCCCCAAAATAAGGGCCGGGGAGCTGTTTTTT. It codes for CASSSPKIRAGELFF.

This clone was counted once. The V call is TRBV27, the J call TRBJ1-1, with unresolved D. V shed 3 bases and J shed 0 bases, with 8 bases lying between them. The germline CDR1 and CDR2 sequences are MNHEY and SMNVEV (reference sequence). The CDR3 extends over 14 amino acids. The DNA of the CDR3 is TGTGCCAGCAGTTTCGGCGTTCTGAACACTGAAGCTTTCTTT. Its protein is CASSFGVLNTEAFF.

CDR3 coding DNA: TGTGCCTGGAGTGCACTAGCGGGAGGGATAGGGGAGACCCAGTACTTC. Amino acid sequence: CAWSALAGGIGETQYF. The V call is TRBV30, the J call TRBJ2-5, with TRBD2 identical over 13 bases. This CDR3 is built from 16 residues. From germline, CDR1 is GTSNPN and CDR2 SVGIG (reference sequence). V trimming: 1 base; J trimming: 5 bases; junction bases outside the gene matches: 7.

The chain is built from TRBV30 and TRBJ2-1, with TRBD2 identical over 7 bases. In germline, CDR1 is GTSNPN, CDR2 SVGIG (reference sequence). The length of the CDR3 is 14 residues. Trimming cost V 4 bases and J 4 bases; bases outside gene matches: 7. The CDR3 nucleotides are TGTGCCTGGACTGGGCTAGCGGAATACAATGAGCAGTTCTTC. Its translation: CAWTGLAEYNEQFF.

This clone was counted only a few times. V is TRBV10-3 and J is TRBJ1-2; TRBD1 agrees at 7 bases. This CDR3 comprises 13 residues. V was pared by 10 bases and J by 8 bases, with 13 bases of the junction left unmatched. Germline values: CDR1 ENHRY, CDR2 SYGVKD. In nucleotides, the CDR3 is TGTGCCACCCAGGACAGGCCTACGGAAGGCTACACCTTC. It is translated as CATQDRPTEGYTF.

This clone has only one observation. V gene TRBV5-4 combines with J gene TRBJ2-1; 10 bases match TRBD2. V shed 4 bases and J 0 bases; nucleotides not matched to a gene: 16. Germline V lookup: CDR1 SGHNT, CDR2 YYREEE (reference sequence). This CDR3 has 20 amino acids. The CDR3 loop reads CASSPGTSVPEFSSYNEQFF. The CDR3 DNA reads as TGTGCCAGCAGCCCGGGGACTAGCGTTCCCGAATTTAGCTCCTACAATGAGCAGTTCTTC.

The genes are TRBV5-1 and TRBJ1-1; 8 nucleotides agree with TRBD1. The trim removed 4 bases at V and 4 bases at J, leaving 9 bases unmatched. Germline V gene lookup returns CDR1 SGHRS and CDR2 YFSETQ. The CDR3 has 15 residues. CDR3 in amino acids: CASSATQGAVTEAFF. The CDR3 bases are TGCGCCAGCAGCGCCACCCAGGGGGCTGTCACTGAAGCTTTCTTT. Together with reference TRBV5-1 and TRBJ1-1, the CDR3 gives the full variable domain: KAGVTQTPRYLIKTRGQQVTLSCSPISGHRSVSWYQQTPGQGLQFLFEYFSETQRNKGNFPGRFSGRQFSNSRSEMNVSTLELGDSALYLCASSATQGAVTEAFFGQGTRLTVV.

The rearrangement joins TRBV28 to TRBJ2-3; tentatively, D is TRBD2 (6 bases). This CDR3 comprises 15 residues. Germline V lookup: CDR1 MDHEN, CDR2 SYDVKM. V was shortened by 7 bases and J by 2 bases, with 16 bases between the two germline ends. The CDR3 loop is CASKRPLATTDTQYF. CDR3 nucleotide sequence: TGTGCCAGCAAGAGGCCCCTAGCGACCACAGATACGCAGTATTTT.

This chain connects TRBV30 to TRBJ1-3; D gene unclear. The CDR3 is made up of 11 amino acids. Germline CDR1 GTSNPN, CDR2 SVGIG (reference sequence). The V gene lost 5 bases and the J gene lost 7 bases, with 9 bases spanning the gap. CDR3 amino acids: CAWEVWNTIYF. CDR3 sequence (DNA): TGTGCCTGGGAGGTTTGGAACACCATATATTTT.

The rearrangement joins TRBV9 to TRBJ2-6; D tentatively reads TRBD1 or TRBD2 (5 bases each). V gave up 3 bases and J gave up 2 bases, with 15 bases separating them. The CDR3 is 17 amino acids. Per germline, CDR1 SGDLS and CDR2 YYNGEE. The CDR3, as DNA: TGTGCCAGCAGCGATTCCAGGGACCTCACTGGGGCCAACGTCCTGACTTTC. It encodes CASSDSRDLTGANVLTF.

In nucleotides, the CDR3 is TGTTCAAGTGTAGGGCAGAACACCGGGGAGCTGTTTTTT. Its protein product is CSSVGQNTGELFF. This rearrangement joins TRBV7-9 to TRBJ2-2, with D hard to call. The CDR3 loop spans 13 amino acids. Germline CDR1 SEHNR, CDR2 FQNEAQ (reference sequence).

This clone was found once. In nucleotides, the CDR3 is TGTGCCAGCAGTGATCTCAGGGACAATCAGCCCCAGCATTTT. This gives the protein CASSDLRDNQPQHF. The V and J genes are TRBV2 and TRBJ1-5, with D tentatively TRBD1 (5 bases). Germline assignment: CDR1 SNHLY and CDR2 FYNNEI. The V end lost 3 bases, the J end lost 3 bases, and 9 bases lay between the germline ends. The CDR3 sequence is 14 residues long.

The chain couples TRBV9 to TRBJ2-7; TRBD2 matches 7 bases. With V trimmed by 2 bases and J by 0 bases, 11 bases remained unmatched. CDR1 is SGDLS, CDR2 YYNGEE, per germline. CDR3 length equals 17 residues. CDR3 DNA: TGTGCCAGCAGCGTCGGGGCTCTAGCGGATAGCTCCTACGAGCAGTACTTC. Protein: CASSVGALADSSYEQYF.

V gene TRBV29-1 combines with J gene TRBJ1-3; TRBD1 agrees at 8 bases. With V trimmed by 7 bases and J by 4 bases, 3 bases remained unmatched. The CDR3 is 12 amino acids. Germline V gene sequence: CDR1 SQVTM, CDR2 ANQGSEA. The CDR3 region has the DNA TGCAGCGGGACAGGGCGAGGAAACACCATATATTTT. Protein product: CSGTGRGNTIYF.

The CDR3 sequence: CASSSAPGGRYEQYF. The CDR3, as DNA: TGTGCCAGCAGCTCAGCCCCCGGGGGACGCTACGAGCAGTACTTC. This chain links TRBV4-2 with TRBJ2-7; a weak D match, TRBD2 (6 bases). CDR1 and CDR2 (germline): LGHNA, YNFKEQ. Trimming took 5 bases from V and 3 from J, leaving 17 bases between them. The CDR3 runs 15 residues.

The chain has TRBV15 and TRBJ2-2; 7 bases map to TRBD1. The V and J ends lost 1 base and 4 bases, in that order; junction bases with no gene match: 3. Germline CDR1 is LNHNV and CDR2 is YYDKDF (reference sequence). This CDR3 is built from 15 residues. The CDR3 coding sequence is TGTGCCACCAGCAGAGTCGACAGGGTCACCGGGGAGCTGTTTTTT. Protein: CATSRVDRVTGELFF.

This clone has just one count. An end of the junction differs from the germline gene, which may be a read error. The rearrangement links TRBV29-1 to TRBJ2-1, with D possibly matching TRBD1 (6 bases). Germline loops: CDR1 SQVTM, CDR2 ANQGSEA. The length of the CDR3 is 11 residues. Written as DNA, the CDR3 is TGCAGCGCCGGACAGATGAATGGGCAGTTCTTC. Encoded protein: CSAGQMNGQFF.

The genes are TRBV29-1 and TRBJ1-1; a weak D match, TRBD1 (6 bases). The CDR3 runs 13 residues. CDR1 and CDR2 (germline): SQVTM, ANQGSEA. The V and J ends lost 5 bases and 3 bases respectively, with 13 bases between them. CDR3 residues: CSVSRGGDTEAFF. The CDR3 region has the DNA TGCAGCGTTTCCAGGGGAGGGGACACTGAAGCTTTCTTT. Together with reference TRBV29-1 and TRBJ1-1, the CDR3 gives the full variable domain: SAVISQKPSRDICQRGTSLTIQCQVDSQVTMMFWYRQQPGQSLTLIATANQGSEATYESGFVIDKFPISRPNLTFSTLTVSNMSPEDSSIYLCSVSRGGDTEAFFGQGTRLTVV.

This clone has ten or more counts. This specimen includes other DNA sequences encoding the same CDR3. The CDR3 loop reads CASSYSRRAGELFF. The DNA for the CDR3 is TGTGCCAGCAGTTACAGTAGGCGGGCCGGGGAGCTGTTTTTT. The rearrangement links TRBV6-5 to TRBJ2-2, with D perhaps TRBD2 (5 bases). Germline CDR1 is MNHEY and CDR2 is SVGAGI. CDR3 length: 14 amino acids. Deletions cut 2 bases from V and 6 bases from J, with 10 bases between.

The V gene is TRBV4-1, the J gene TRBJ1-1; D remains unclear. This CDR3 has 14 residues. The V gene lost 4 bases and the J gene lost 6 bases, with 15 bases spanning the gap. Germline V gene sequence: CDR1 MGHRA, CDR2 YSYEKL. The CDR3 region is CASSLPTRTPEAFF. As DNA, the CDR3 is TGCGCCAGCAGCCTACCGACTAGAACACCTGAAGCTTTCTTT.

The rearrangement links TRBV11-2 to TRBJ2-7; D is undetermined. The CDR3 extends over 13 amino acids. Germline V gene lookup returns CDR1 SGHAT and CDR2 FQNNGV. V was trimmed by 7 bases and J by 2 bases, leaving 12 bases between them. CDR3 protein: CASTRQVAYEQYF. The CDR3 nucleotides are TGTGCCAGCACCCGGCAGGTAGCCTACGAGCAGTACTTC. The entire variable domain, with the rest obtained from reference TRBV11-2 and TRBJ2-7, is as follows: EAGVAQSPRYKIIEKRQSVAFWCNPISGHATLYWYQQILGQGPKLLIQFQNNGVVDDSQLPKDRFSAERLKGVDSTLKIQPAKLEDSAVYLCASTRQVAYEQYFGPGTRLTVT.

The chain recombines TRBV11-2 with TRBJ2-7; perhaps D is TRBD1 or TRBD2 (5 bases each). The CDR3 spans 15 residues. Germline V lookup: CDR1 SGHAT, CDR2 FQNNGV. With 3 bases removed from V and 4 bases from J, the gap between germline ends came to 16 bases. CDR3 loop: CASSLFGAGRYEQYF. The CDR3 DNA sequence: TGTGCCAGCAGCTTGTTCGGGGCAGGGCGGTACGAGCAGTACTTC.